This passage covers 10 T cell receptor beta chains from one sample sequenced in a study of T cell clonality in common variable immunodeficiency. The protocol was immunoSEQ multiplex PCR, while the TCRdb copy is restricted to in-frame clones and leaves out a portion. Sampling found about 81,000 clones, none seen once. The sequenced sample consisted of peripheral blood mononuclear cells. Source of these receptors: a person aged 18 to 70 in good health.

This clone was seen repeatedly, ten times or more. The read ends 3 residues before the CDR3 terminus; that terminus is restored from the germline J gene. V and J are TRBV19 and TRBJ1-5; TRBD1 agrees at 8 bases. The CDR3 is 16 amino acids. J gave up 2 bases and V 4 bases, and 7 bases lay outside the gene matches. Germline values: CDR1 LNHDA, CDR2 SQIVND (reference sequence). The CDR3 bases that were read are TGTGCCAGTAGTACCCAGACAGGGGTTGGCAATCAGCCC. Its protein is CASSTQTGVGNQP. The complete CDR3 sequence is CASSTQTGVGNQPQHF.

There are many counts of this clone. Coverage ceases 3 residues before the CDR3 finishes, and the germline J gene fills in the end. V usage is TRBV18 and J usage is TRBJ2-3; 9 nucleotides line up with TRBD2. V gave up 3 bases and J gave up 2 bases; unmatched junction bases: 9. The CDR3 extends over 17 amino acids. Germline CDR1 is KGHSH and CDR2 is LQKENI. The CDR3 region is CASSPKEAGGFTDTQYF. The sequenced CDR3 bases are TGTGCCAGCTCACCCAAGGAAGCGGGAGGCTTCACAGATACG.

This clone was detected many times. The read ends 3 residues early relative to the CDR3; the germline J gene fills the gap. The chain carries TRBV6-2 or TRBV6-3 and TRBJ1-3; tentative D call: TRBD1 (6 bases). V was shortened by 6 bases and J by 0 bases, with 12 bases between the two germline ends. The CDR3 is made up of 15 amino acids. Germline CDR1 is MNHEY and CDR2 is SVGEGT. The part of the CDR3 DNA that was read is TGTGCCAGCAGACTAGGGACAACCTCTGGAAACACC. It encodes CASRLGTTSGNT. The entire CDR3 reads CASRLGTTSGNTIYF.

This clone was seen at least ten times. The read ends 3 residues before the CDR3 terminus; that terminus is restored from the germline J gene. The J gene is TRBJ1-4, the V gene TRBV28; the D is unclear. This CDR3 comprises 14 residues. The ends were cut back, 6 bases at V and 0 bases at J, with 8 bases in the middle. Germline CDR1 reads MDHEN; CDR2 reads SYDVKM. CDR3 bases read: TGTGCCAGCAGCCATTTTGCAACTAATGAAAAA. This codes for CASSHFATNEK. In full, the CDR3 reads CASSHFATNEKLFF.

This clone has only a few counts. The read falls 3 residues short of the CDR3 end, and the missing part is taken from the germline J gene. The chain recombines TRBV19 with TRBJ1-5; 7 nucleotides agree with TRBD1. The germline CDR1 and CDR2 sequences are LNHDA and SQIVND (reference sequence). The CDR3 extends over 14 amino acids. CDR3 bases read: TGTGCTATAGCGGACAGGACGGGCAATCAGCCC. Amino acids: CAIADRTGNQP. From start to end, the CDR3 is CAIADRTGNQPQHF.

This clone came up many times. The read terminates 3 residues ahead of where the CDR3 ends, so the germline J gene completes it. The rearrangement uses TRBV12-3 or TRBV12-4 and TRBJ1-5; D is unclear. CDR3 length equals 15 residues. The V end lost 1 base, the J end lost 9 bases, and 16 bases lay between the germline ends. The sequenced part of the CDR3 DNA is TGTGCCAGCAGTTTAGGTGGCAGAAAAAGATGGCCC. This translates into CASSLGGRKRWP. The entire CDR3 reads CASSLGGRKRWPQHF.

This clone was observed many times. The read stops 3 residues short of the end of the CDR3; the missing end is completed from the germline J gene. V and J are TRBV18 and TRBJ1-2, with a weak D call TRBD1 (6 bases). V was clipped by 4 bases and J by 6 bases, with 12 bases between them. CDR3 length: 13 amino acids. The V gene's germline CDR1 is KGHSH and CDR2 LQKENI. The CDR3 sequence: CASSQDSLNGYTF. The covered CDR3 bases are TGTGCCAGCTCACAGGACAGCCTGAATGGC.

This clone has a count of ten or more. The CDR3 is cut off 3 residues early in the read; its end comes from the germline J gene. This chain uses TRBV18 with TRBJ1-6, with no clear D. This CDR3 has 15 residues. With 1 base removed from V and 7 bases from J, the gap between germline ends came to 11 bases. Germline V gene lookup returns CDR1 KGHSH and CDR2 LQKENI. The CDR3 here is CASSPQSGKNSPLHF. CDR3 bases read: TGTGCCAGCTCACCACAGAGCGGGAAGAATTCACCC.

This clone was observed at least ten times. The read finishes 3 residues shy of the CDR3 end, and the germline J gene is used to complete it. V and J are TRBV29-1 and TRBJ2-7, with TRBD1 as a possible D gene (6 bases). The CDR3 sequence is 13 residues long. From germline, CDR1 is SQVTM and CDR2 ANQGSEA. Trimming pared 4 bases from V and 6 bases from J, leaving 16 bases between. CDR3 in amino acids: CSVVRRGTFEQYF. The covered CDR3 bases are TGCAGCGTTGTTCGCAGGGGTACGTTCGAG.

This clone appeared many times. Coverage ceases 3 residues before the CDR3 finishes, and the germline J gene fills in the end. The chain carries TRBV7-3 and TRBJ2-1, with 13 bases aligning to TRBD2. Germline CDR1 and CDR2: SGHTA and FQGTGA. With 2 bases clipped from V and 4 bases from J, the junction kept 5 bases outside the gene matches. The CDR3 extends over 17 amino acids. The CDR3 region is CASSLSGTSGAYNEQFF. CDR3 DNA, as far as it was read: TGTGCCAGCAGCTTATCAGGGACTAGCGGGGCTTACAATGAG.